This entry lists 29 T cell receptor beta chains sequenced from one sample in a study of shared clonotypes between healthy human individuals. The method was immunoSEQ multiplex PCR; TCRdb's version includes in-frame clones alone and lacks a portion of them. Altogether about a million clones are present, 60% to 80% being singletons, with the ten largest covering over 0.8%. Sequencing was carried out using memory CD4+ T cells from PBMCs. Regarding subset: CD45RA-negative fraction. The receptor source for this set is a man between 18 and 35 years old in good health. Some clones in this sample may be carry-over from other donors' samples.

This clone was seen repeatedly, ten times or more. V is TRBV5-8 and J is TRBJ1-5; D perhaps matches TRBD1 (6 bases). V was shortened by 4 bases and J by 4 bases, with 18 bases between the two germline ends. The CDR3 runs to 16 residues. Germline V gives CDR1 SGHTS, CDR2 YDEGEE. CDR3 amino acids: CASSRAGQYGNQPQHF. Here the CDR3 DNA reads TGTGCCAGCAGCCGGGCAGGACAGTACGGTAATCAGCCCCAGCATTTT.

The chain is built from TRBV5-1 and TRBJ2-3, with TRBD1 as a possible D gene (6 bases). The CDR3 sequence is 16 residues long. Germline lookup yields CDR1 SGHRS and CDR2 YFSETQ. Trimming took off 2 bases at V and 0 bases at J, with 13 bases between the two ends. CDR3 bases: TGCGCCAGCAGCTTAACAGGGTTTTCTAGCACAGATACGCAGTATTTT. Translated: CASSLTGFSSTDTQYF.

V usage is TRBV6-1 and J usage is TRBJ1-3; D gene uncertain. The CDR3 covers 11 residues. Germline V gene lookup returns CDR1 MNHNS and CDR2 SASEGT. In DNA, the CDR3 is TGTGCTATCACCTCTGGAAACACCATATATTTT. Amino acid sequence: CAITSGNTIYF.

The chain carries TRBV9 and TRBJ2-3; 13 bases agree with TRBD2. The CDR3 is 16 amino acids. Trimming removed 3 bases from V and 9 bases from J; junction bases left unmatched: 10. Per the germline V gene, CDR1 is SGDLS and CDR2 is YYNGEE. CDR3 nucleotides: TGTGCCAGCAGCGATACGGGACTAGCGGGGCCCCAGACGCAGTATTTT. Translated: CASSDTGLAGPQTQYF.

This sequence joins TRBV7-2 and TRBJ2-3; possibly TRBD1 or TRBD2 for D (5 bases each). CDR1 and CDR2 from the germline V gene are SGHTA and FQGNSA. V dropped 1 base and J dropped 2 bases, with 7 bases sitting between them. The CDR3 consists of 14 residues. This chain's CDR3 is CASSLGGITDTQYF. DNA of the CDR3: TGTGCCAGCAGCTTAGGGGGGATCACAGATACGCAGTATTTT.

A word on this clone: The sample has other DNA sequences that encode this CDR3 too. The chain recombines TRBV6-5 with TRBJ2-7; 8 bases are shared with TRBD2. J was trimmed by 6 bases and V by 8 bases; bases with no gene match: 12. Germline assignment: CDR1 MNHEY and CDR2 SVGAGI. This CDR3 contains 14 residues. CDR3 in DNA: TGTGCCAGCTCCTACTCCGGGACTAGGGGCGAGCAGTACTTC. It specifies CASSYSGTRGEQYF.

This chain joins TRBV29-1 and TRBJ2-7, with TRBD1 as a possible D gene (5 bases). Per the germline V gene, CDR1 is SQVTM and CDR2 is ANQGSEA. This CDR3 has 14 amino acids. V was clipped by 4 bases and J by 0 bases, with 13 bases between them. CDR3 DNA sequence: TGCAGCGTTGCCGACAGACCAAGCTCCTACGAGCAGTACTTC. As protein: CSVADRPSSYEQYF.

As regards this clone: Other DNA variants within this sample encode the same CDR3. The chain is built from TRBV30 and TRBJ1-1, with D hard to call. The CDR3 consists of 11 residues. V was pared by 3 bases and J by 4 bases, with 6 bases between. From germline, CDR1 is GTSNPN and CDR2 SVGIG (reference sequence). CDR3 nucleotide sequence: TGTGCCTGGAGGGGGTCCACTGAAGCTTTCTTT. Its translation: CAWRGSTEAFF.

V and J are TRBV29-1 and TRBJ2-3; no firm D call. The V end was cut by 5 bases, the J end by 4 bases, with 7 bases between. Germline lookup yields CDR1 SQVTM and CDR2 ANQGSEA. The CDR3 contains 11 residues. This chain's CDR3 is CSVTTADTQYF. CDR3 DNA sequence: TGCAGCGTTACCACAGCAGATACGCAGTATTTT.

The CDR3 DNA is TGTGCCAGCAGCCCCTTATGGGGGAGAGGACAAGAGACCCAGTACTTC. It translates to CASSPLWGRGQETQYF. The chain has TRBV2 and TRBJ2-5; D is tentatively TRBD1 or TRBD2 (5 bases each). The V end was cut by 6 bases, the J end by 2 bases, with 19 bases between. The CDR3 is 16 residues long. Per the germline V gene, CDR1 is SNHLY and CDR2 is FYNNEI.

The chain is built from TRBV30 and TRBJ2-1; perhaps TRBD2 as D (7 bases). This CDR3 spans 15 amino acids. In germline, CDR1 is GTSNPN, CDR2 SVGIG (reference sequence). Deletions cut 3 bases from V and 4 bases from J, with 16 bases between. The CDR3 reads CAWSGGSQGYNEQFF. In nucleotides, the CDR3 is TGTGCCTGGAGCGGGGGGAGTCAGGGGTACAATGAGCAGTTCTTC.

The CDR3 loop is CATLLQRGSYEQYF. The CDR3 DNA reads TGTGCCACCCTACTTCAGCGGGGTAGCTACGAGCAGTACTTC. This chain joins TRBV2 and TRBJ2-7; 7 bases fit TRBD2. V shed 10 bases and J 3 bases; nucleotides not matched to a gene: 12. Germline CDR1 and CDR2: SNHLY and FYNNEI. This CDR3 is 14 amino acids long.

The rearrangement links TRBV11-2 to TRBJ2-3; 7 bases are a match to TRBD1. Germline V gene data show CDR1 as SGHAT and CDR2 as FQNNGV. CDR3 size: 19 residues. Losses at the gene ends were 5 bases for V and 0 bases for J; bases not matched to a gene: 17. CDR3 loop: CASSPQTPRDRPSTDTQYF. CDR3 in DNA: TGTGCCAGCAGCCCGCAGACCCCCAGGGACAGACCTAGCACAGATACGCAGTATTTT.

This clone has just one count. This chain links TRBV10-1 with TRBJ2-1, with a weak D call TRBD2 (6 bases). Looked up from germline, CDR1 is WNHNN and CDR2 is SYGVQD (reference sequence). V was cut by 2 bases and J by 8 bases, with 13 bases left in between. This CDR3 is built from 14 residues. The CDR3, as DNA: TGCGCCAGCAGTGAGCAGGATACGGGGGATGAGCAGTTCTTC. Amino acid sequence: CASSEQDTGDEQFF.

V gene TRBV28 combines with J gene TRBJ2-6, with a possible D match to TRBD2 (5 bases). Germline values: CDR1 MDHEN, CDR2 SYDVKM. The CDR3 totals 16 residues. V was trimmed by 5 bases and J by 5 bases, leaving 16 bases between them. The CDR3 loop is CASSPGLTARANVLTF. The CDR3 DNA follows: TGTGCCAGCAGTCCCGGACTTACTGCAAGGGCCAACGTCCTGACTTTC.

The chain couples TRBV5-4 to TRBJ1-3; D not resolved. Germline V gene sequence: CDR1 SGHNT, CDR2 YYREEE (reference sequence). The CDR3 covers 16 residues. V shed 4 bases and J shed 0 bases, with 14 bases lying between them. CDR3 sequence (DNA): TGTGCCAGCAGCATTAAGCGGGCTGACTCTGGAAACACCATATATTTT. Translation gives CASSIKRADSGNTIYF.

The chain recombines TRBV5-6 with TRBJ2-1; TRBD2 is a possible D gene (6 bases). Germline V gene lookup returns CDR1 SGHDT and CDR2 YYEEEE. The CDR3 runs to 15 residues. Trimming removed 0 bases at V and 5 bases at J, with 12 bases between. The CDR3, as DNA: TGTGCCAGCAGCTTGGCCGTGCGGGGCCACAATGAGCAGTTCTTC. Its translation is CASSLAVRGHNEQFF.

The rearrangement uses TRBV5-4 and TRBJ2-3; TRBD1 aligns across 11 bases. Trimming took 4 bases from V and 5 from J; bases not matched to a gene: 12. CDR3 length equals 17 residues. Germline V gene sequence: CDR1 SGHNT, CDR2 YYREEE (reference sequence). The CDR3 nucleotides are TGTGCCAGCAGCCCATCTCCTGGACAGGGGGCTAGAGATACGCAGTATTTT. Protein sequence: CASSPSPGQGARDTQYF.

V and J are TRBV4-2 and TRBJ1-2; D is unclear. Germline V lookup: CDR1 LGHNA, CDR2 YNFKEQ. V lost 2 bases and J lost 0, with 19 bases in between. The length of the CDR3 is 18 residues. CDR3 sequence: CASSQHANPQFANYGYTF. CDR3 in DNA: TGTGCCAGCAGCCAACACGCCAACCCCCAGTTCGCTAACTATGGCTACACCTTC.

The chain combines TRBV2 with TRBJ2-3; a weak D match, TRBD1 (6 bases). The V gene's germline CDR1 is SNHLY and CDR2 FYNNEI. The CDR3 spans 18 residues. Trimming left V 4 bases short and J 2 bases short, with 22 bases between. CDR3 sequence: CASSVGRTANSLTDTQYF. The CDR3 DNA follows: TGTGCCAGCAGTGTTGGTAGGACAGCCAACTCTCTCACAGATACGCAGTATTTT.

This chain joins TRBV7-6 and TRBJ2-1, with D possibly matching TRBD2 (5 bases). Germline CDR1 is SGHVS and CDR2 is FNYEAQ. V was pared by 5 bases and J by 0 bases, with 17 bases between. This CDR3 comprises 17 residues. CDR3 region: CASSPGISGVSYNEQFF. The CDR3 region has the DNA TGTGCCAGCAGCCCGGGGATTTCGGGCGTCTCCTACAATGAGCAGTTCTTC.

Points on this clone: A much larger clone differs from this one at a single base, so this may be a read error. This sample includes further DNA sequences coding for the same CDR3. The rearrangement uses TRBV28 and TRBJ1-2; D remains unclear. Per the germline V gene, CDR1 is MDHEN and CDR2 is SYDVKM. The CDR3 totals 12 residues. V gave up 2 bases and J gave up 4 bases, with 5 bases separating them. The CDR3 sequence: CASSLGGYGYTF. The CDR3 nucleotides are TGTGCCAGCAGTTTAGGAGGCTATGGCTACACCTTC.

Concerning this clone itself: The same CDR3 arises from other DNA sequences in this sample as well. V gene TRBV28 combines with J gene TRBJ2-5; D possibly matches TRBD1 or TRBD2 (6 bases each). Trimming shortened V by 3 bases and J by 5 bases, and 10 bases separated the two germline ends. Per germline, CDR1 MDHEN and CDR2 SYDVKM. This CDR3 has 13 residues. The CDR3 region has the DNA TGTGCCAGCAGTTTTTTAGGGGGGGAGACCCAGTACTTC. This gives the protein CASSFLGGETQYF.

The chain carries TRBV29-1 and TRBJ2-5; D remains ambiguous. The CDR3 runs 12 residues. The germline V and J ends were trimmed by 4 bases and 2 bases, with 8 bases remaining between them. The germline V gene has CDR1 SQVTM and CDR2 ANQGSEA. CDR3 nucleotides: TGCAGCGTTGTGCCTCAGCAAGAGACCCAGTACTTC. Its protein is CSVVPQQETQYF.

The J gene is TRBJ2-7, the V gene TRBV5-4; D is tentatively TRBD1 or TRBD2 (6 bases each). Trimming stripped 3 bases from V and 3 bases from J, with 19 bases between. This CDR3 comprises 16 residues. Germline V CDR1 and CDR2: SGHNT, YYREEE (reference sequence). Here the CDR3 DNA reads TGTGCCAGCAGCTCCCGGAGGGGGGAGCTAAACTACGAGCAGTACTTC. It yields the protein CASSSRRGELNYEQYF.

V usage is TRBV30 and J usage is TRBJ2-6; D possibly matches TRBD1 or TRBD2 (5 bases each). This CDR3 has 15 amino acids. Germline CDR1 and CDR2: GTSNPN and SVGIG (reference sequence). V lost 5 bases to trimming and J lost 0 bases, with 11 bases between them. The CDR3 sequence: CAWDVGGSGANVLTF. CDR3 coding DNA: TGTGCCTGGGATGTTGGGGGCTCTGGGGCCAACGTCCTGACTTTC.

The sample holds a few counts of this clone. The CDR3 sequence: CASADRASNEQFF. CDR3 nucleotide sequence: TGTGCTAGTGCGGACAGGGCGAGCAATGAGCAGTTCTTC. This chain links TRBV12-5 with TRBJ2-1; 8 positions agree with TRBD1. Germline assignment: CDR1 LGHNT and CDR2 FRNRAP. V was clipped by 7 bases and J by 6 bases; unmatched bases: 5. This CDR3 comprises 13 residues.

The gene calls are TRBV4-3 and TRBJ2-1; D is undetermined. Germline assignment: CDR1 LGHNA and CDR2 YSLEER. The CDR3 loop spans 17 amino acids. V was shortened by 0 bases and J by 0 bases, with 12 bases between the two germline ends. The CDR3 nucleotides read TGCGCCAGCAGCCAAGATCTGGAGAGAAACTCCTACAATGAGCAGTTCTTC. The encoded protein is CASSQDLERNSYNEQFF.

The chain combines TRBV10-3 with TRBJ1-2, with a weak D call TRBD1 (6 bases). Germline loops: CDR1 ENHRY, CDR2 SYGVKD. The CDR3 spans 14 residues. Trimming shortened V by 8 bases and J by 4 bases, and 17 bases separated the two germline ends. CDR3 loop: CAIVRDPQGYGYTF. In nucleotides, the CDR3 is TGTGCCATCGTCCGGGACCCACAGGGCTATGGCTACACCTTC.